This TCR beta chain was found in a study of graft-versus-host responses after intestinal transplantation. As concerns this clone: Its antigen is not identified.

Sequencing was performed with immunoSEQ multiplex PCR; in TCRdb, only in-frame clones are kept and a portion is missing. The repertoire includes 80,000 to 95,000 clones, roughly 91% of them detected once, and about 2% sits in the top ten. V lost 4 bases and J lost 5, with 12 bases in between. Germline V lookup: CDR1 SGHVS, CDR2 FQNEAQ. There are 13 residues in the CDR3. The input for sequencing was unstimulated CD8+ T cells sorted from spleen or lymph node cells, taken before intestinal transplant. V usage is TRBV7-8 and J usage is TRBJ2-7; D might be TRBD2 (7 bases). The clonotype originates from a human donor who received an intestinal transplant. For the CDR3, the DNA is TGTGCCAGCAGCTGGGGAGGGACAAACGAGCAGTACTTC. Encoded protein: CASSWGGTNEQYF.